These T cell receptor beta chains were read from a single sample in a study of response to subunit inactivated influenza vaccine. One entry per CDR3 protein, called by TCRdb with MiXCR from the RT-PCR reads. The repertoire consists of under 750,000 distinct CDR3 sequences, with about 11% occurring once and the leading ten covering roughly 10%. Source: PBMCs from blood, taken on the day of vaccination. The receptor source for this set is a man in his fifties who received an inactivated influenza vaccine. CDR3s include the opening cysteine and the closing phenylalanine or tryptophan. The D gene is left open where the match is weak. Only some rows state a clone size, as once, few, many or a class for expanded clones.

clone size	D gene	V gene	J gene	CDR3 DNA	CDR3 protein
few	.	TRBV7-3	TRBJ2-1	TGTGCCAGCAGCTTAATACAGTTTAGCTCCTACAATGAGCAGTTCTTC	CASSLIQFSSYNEQFF
.	TRBD1	TRBV20-1	TRBJ1-4	TGCAGTGCTAGGAGGGACAGGGGTTCTCCAACTAATGAAAAACTGTTTTTT	CSARRDRGSPTNEKLFF
few	TRBD1	TRBV12-3/TRBV12-4	TRBJ2-7	TGTGCCAGCGGACAGGGGGCTTCCTACGAGCAGTACTTC	CASGQGASYEQYF
few	TRBD2	TRBV4-2	TRBJ2-1	TGTGCCAGCAGCCAAGATAAGGGCAGCGGGAGTGAAGGTGAGCAGTTCTTC	CASSQDKGSGSEGEQFF
.	.	TRBV28	TRBJ2-1	TGTGCCAGCAGTTGGGACCGGGCGGACAATGAGCAGTTCTTC	CASSWDRADNEQFF
.	.	TRBV19	TRBJ1-6	TGTGCCAGTAGTATAAGCGGGTCTGGAGGTTCACCCCTCCACTTT	CASSISGSGGSPLHF
many	.	TRBV29-1	TRBJ2-7	TGCAGCGTTGGCACAGGGGAGGCCTACGAGCAGTACTTC	CSVGTGEAYEQYF
few	.	TRBV28	TRBJ1-6	TGTGCCAGCAGTTTACAGGCCTCCATGAGCTCCTATAATTCACCCCTCCACTTT	CASSLQASMSSYNSPLHF
.	.	TRBV5-1	TRBJ2-7	TGCGCCAGCAGCTTATCGACGGGGAACTACGAGCAGTACTTC	CASSLSTGNYEQYF
few	TRBD1	TRBV7-9	TRBJ1-6	TGTGCCAGCAGCTTGACAGGGGGCGTTGGAAATTCACCCCTCCACTTT	CASSLTGGVGNSPLHF
.	.	TRBV20-1	TRBJ1-1	TGCAGTGCCCGGAAACTTGGAGAGAACACTGAAGCTTTCTTT	CSARKLGENTEAFF
few	.	TRBV2	TRBJ2-7	TGTGCCAGCAAAGGGGCCTACGAGCAGTACTTC	CASKGAYEQYF
.	.	TRBV20-1	TRBJ2-7	TGCAGTGCTAGTGGCCTGGGGCAAGGGCAGTACTTC	CSASGLGQGQYF
.	TRBD1	TRBV7-2	TRBJ1-5	TGTGCCAGCAGTGCCTTCGGGACAGGGGGCCAGCCCCAGCATTTT	CASSAFGTGGQPQHF
.	TRBD1	TRBV6-1	TRBJ1-1	TGTGCCAGCAGTGCCCAGGGACAGTCCTCCCGAGAAGCTTTCTTT	CASSAQGQSSREAFF
.	TRBD2	TRBV15	TRBJ2-1	TGTGCCACCAGCAGAGATCGCGGGGGGCCGGGGTCTGAGCAGTTCTTC	CATSRDRGGPGSEQFF
.	.	TRBV6-2/TRBV6-3	TRBJ1-2	TGTGCCAGCAGCCCGGTGTCGCTTGGCTACACCTTC	CASSPVSLGYTF
.	.	TRBV12-3/TRBV12-4	TRBJ2-2	TGTGCCAGCAGCAACGGCGGGGAGCTGTTTTTT	CASSNGGELFF
few	TRBD1	TRBV7-9	TRBJ1-1	TGTGCCAGCAGCTTAGCTGAGGGGGCGGACACTGAAGCTTTCTTT	CASSLAEGADTEAFF
.	TRBD1	TRBV7-8	TRBJ2-5	TGTGCCAGCAGCCCGATAACGCCCGGACAGGGGGAGACCCAGTACTTC	CASSPITPGQGETQYF
.	.	TRBV28	TRBJ2-7	TGTGCCAGCAGTTTTGAGGGACCTTCCTACGAGCAGTACTTC	CASSFEGPSYEQYF
few	TRBD2	TRBV12-3/TRBV12-4	TRBJ2-1	TGTGCCAGCAGTCCAAGCACTAGCGGGAGGGCCCTTGGTGAGCAGTTCTTC	CASSPSTSGRALGEQFF
.	.	TRBV7-2	TRBJ2-7	TGTGCCAGCAGCCCACAAACAGGCTCCTACGAGCAGTACTTC	CASSPQTGSYEQYF
few	.	TRBV12-3/TRBV12-4	TRBJ1-3	TGTGCCAGCAGTCCAAGTAGCTCTGGAAACACCATATATTTT	CASSPSSSGNTIYF
few	.	TRBV5-1	TRBJ2-1	TGCGCCAGCAGCTTATTTGGCCAAGGAGGAGATGAGCAGTTCTTC	CASSLFGQGGDEQFF
.	.	TRBV29-1	TRBJ2-3	TGCAGCACCCAACCGGGCACAGATACGCAGTATTTT	CSTQPGTDTQYF
few	.	TRBV7-2	TRBJ2-7	TGTGCCAGCAGCTGGAGGACAGATTACGAGCAGTACTTC	CASSWRTDYEQYF
few	TRBD2	TRBV6-1	TRBJ2-2	TGTGCCAGCCGCAAGACTAGCGCGAACACCGGGGAGCTGTTTTTT	CASRKTSANTGELFF
.	.	TRBV11-2	TRBJ2-3	TGTGCCAGCAGCTTAGTAGTATTGGGCGGGGGCGGAGGCACAGATACGCAGTATTTT	CASSLVVLGGGGGTDTQYF
few	.	TRBV19	TRBJ2-4	TGTGCCAGCAGTATAGGTCGGGGGCTAGACATTCAGTACTTC	CASSIGRGLDIQYF
many	.	TRBV15	TRBJ2-5	TGTGCCACCAGCAGAGCGGCGGTTGGGGAGACCCAGTACTTC	CATSRAAVGETQYF